The TCR beta chain described here comes from a study of CD8 T cells in Susac syndrome. With random hexamers, reverse transcription was performed on about 0.45 to 1 ug of RNA. TCRdb re-called the immunoSEQ multiplex PCR reads with MiXCR, one entry per CDR3 protein. The sample includes fewer than 200,000 distinct CDR3 sequences, over 85% of them seen just once. TEMRA cells were enriched by FACS, and CD4+ and CD8+ T cells were negatively isolated. This CDR3 is built from 14 residues. The germline CDR1 and CDR2 sequences are SNHLY and FYNNEI. The junction had 3 bases not matched to a gene; V was cut back by 8 bases and J by 0 bases.

This TCR was recovered from a human donor in good health. The chain is built from TRBV2 and TRBJ2-3, with 9 bases aligning to TRBD2. Sequencing was carried out using CD4+ T cells from PBMCs. CDR3 amino acids: CASLAGVSTDTQYF. CDR3 sequence (DNA): TGTGCCAGCTTAGCGGGAGTGAGCACAGATACGCAGTATTTT.